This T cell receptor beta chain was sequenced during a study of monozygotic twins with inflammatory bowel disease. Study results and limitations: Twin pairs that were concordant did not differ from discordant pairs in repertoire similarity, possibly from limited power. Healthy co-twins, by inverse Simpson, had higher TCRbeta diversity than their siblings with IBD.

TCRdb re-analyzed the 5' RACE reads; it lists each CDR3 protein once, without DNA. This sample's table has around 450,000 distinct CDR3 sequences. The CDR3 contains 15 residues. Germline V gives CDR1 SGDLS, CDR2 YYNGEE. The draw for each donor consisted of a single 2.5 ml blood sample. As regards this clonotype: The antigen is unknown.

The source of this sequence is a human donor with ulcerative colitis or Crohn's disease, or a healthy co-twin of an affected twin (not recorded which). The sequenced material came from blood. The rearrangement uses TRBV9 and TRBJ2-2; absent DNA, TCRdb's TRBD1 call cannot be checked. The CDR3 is CASSLTGAVAGELFF.